The 27 T cell receptor beta chains listed next were all sequenced from one sample in a study of T cell responses to AZD1222 COVID-19 vaccine. Some clones are missing from TCRdb's copy, which holds only in-frame ones; the method was immunoSEQ multiplex PCR. The table lists 84,000 or so clones, nearly 90% of them singletons, with around 1.5% in the top ten. The material sequenced was peripheral blood, taken on day 0 of AZD1222 vaccination. Receptors originate from an adult in good health.

This chain uses TRBV7-3 with TRBJ1-5, with unresolved D. This CDR3 comprises 15 residues. The V end was cut by 0 bases, the J end by 0 bases, with 6 bases between. Per germline, CDR1 SGHTA and CDR2 FQGTGA. The CDR3 region has the DNA TGTGCCAGCAGCTTAACGAGGGATAGCAATCAGCCCCAGCATTTT. Translated, it gives CASSLTRDSNQPQHF.

The chain has TRBV12-1 and TRBJ2-1; the table's D call TRBD2 went unverified against the DNA. TRBV12-1 is marked as a pseudogene. The length of the CDR3 is 20 residues. Here the CDR3 DNA reads TGTGCCAGCAGCTTTGATCTAGCGGGAGCCTCAGAGGGGTCCTACAATGAGCAGTTCTTC. Translating it yields CASSFDLAGASEGSYNEQFF.

The chain combines TRBV25-1 with TRBJ1-3; no firm D call. Germline V gene data show CDR1 as MGHDK and CDR2 as SYGVNS. V lost 6 bases, J lost 4 bases, and 13 bases lay in between. The CDR3 runs 14 residues. The CDR3 spells CASSAQEGGNTIYF. The CDR3 DNA reads TGTGCCAGCAGCGCTCAGGAAGGGGGAAACACCATATATTTT.

The chain employs TRBV19 and TRBJ1-5; D ambiguous. This CDR3 contains 15 residues. V lost 2 bases, J lost 1 base, and 9 bases lay in between. Looked up from germline, CDR1 is LNHDA and CDR2 is SQIVND (reference sequence). The CDR3 nucleotides are TGTGCCAGTAGTATAAAGGGATCCAGCAATCAGCCCCAGCATTTT. Encoded protein: CASSIKGSSNQPQHF.

V and J are TRBV25-1 and TRBJ1-1; 9 bases map to TRBD1. CDR3 length equals 14 residues. V dropped 10 bases and J dropped 8; count of bases not matched to a gene: 14. CDR1 is MGHDK, CDR2 SYGVNS, per germline. The CDR3 spells CATALTGGQGEAFF. The CDR3 DNA is TGTGCCACGGCTCTAACAGGGGGCCAGGGGGAAGCTTTCTTT.

The chain couples TRBV28 to TRBJ1-1; no reliable D call. Germline V gives CDR1 MDHEN, CDR2 SYDVKM. Trimming left V 5 bases short and J 1 base short, with 8 bases between. This CDR3 region has 13 residues. CDR3 sequence reads: CASSPGSNTEAFF. CDR3 bases: TGTGCCAGCAGTCCAGGCTCGAACACTGAAGCTTTCTTT.

The genes are TRBV12-3 or TRBV12-4 and TRBJ2-4; D is ambiguous. The CDR3 is 13 amino acids. Trimming took off 5 bases at V and 0 bases at J, with 5 bases between the two ends. CDR3 in DNA: TGTGCCAGCAGTAGAGAAGCCAAAAACATTCAGTACTTC. It encodes CASSREAKNIQYF.

This clone was picked up a small number of times. The chain couples TRBV19 to TRBJ1-1, with D possibly matching TRBD1 (5 bases). In germline, CDR1 is LNHDA, CDR2 SQIVND (reference sequence). Trimming removed 6 bases from V and 5 bases from J, with 16 bases in between. The CDR3 runs to 14 residues. CDR3 region: CASSRTGGVTEAFF. DNA of the CDR3: TGTGCCAGTAGCCGGACCGGGGGGGTTACTGAAGCTTTCTTT.

This clone appeared a few times. V gene TRBV24-1 combines with J gene TRBJ1-2; D gene unclear. Germline lookup yields CDR1 KGHDR and CDR2 SFDVKD. The CDR3 consists of 12 residues. V was pared by 3 bases and J by 7 bases, with 8 bases between. Written as DNA, the CDR3 is TGTGCCACCAGTGATCCATCGGGTGGCTACACCTTC. It yields the protein CATSDPSGGYTF.

The J gene is TRBJ2-7, the V gene TRBV11-2, with a possible D match to TRBD2 (6 bases). Trimming removed 3 bases at V and 4 bases at J, with 13 bases between. The CDR3 length is 14 residues. Looked up from germline, CDR1 is SGHAT and CDR2 is FQNNGV. The chain's CDR3 is CASSLQTGGYEQYF. The CDR3, as DNA: TGTGCCAGCAGCTTGCAGACTGGAGGGTACGAGCAGTACTTC.

This chain uses TRBV5-8 with TRBJ1-2; D is undetermined. CDR1 and CDR2 from the germline V gene are SGHTS and YDEGEE. The V end lost 5 bases, the J end lost 7 bases, and 12 bases lay between the germline ends. This CDR3 comprises 12 residues. CDR3 protein: CASRTLGGGYTF. The CDR3 bases are TGTGCCAGCAGAACCCTCGGAGGTGGCTACACCTTC.

This clone was observed a single time. The V gene is TRBV6-5, the J gene TRBJ2-7, with a tentative D call TRBD2 (6 bases). CDR1 is MNHEY and CDR2 is SVGAGI in the germline V gene. With 6 bases removed from V and 4 bases from J, the gap between germline ends came to 16 bases. This CDR3 has 14 residues. This CDR3 reads CASRRREFGYEQYF. The CDR3 bases are TGTGCCAGCAGGAGGAGGGAATTTGGGTACGAGCAGTACTTC.

J is TRBJ1-2 and V is TRBV6-4, with 10 nucleotides matching TRBD1. CDR1 and CDR2 from the germline V gene are MRHNA and SNTAGT. The CDR3 is made up of 15 amino acids. Losses at the gene ends were 0 bases for V and 2 bases for J; bases not matched to a gene: 0. The CDR3 spells CASSDSGQGNYGYTF. DNA for the CDR3: TGTGCCAGCAGTGACTCGGGACAGGGGAACTATGGCTACACCTTC.

CDR3 DNA sequence: TGTGCCAGCAGTATTATCGGGGGGGGGAATCAGCCCCAGCATTTT. This translates into CASSIIGGGNQPQHF. The chain combines TRBV6-2 or TRBV6-3 with TRBJ1-5; a possible D gene is TRBD1 (5 bases). V shed 5 bases and J shed 4 bases, with 15 bases lying between them. CDR1 is MNHEY and CDR2 is SVGEGT in the germline V gene. This CDR3 is built from 15 residues.

This clone was observed once. The chain has TRBV5-5 and TRBJ1-2; D is undetermined. The germline V gene has CDR1 SGHKS and CDR2 YYEKEE (reference sequence). The V gene lost 4 bases and the J gene lost 4 bases, with 14 bases spanning the gap. The CDR3 covers 14 residues. CDR3 sequence reads: CASSPDSGGYGYTF. The CDR3 nucleotides are TGTGCCAGCAGCCCCGACTCGGGCGGCTATGGCTACACCTTC.

The chain combines TRBV7-6 with TRBJ2-7, with D possibly matching TRBD1 (5 bases). Germline V gene data show CDR1 as SGHVS and CDR2 as FNYEAQ. The CDR3 consists of 18 residues. V was shortened by 0 bases and J by 5 bases, with 23 bases between the two germline ends. CDR3 nucleotide sequence: TGTGCCAGCAGCTTAGCTACTACTCAGGGAACCCGCCTCCACGAGCAGTACTTC. Its protein is CASSLATTQGTRLHEQYF. Variable domain in full (rest from reference TRBV7-6 and TRBJ2-7): GAGVSQSPRYKVTKRGQDVALRCDPISGHVSLYWYRQALGQGPEFLTYFNYEAQQDKSGLPNDRFSAERPEGSISTLTIQRTEQRDSAMYRCASSLATTQGTRLHEQYFGPGTRLTVT.

The chain joins TRBV7-2 to TRBJ1-5; possible D gene TRBD1, 6 bases. This CDR3 region has 14 residues. Germline V CDR1 and CDR2: SGHTA, FQGNSA. Deletions cut 5 bases from V and 0 bases from J, with 8 bases between. CDR3: CASSMTGSNQPQHF. The CDR3 DNA sequence: TGTGCCAGCAGCATGACAGGTAGCAATCAGCCCCAGCATTTT.

The genes are TRBV19 and TRBJ1-6, with 10 bases identical to TRBD1. Trimming cost V 5 bases and J 7 bases; bases outside gene matches: 8. The CDR3 contains 16 residues. CDR1 is LNHDA, CDR2 SQIVND, per germline (reference sequence). The CDR3 DNA sequence: TGTGCCAGTAGTCGAAACCGGGGACAGGGGAATTCACCCCTCCACTTT. Translating it yields CASSRNRGQGNSPLHF.

V gene TRBV9 combines with J gene TRBJ2-2, with D unclear. This CDR3 is 14 amino acids long. V was trimmed by 6 bases and J by 0 bases, leaving 9 bases between them. CDR1 and CDR2 (germline): SGDLS, YYNGEE. This CDR3 is CASMAGSNTGELFF. The DNA for the CDR3 is TGTGCCAGCATGGCCGGATCGAACACCGGGGAGCTGTTTTTT.

The rearrangement joins TRBV5-6 to TRBJ1-2, with D unresolved. This CDR3 is 14 amino acids long. Germline loops: CDR1 SGHDT, CDR2 YYEEEE. Between the trimmed V and J ends, which lost 4 bases and 4 bases, there was a span of 14 bases. The CDR3 bases are TGTGCCAGCAGCCCCACGTCCCGTACCTATGGCTACACCTTC. Its translation is CASSPTSRTYGYTF.

The chain couples TRBV5-1 to TRBJ1-4; the D is unclear. The CDR3 covers 14 residues. The ends were cut back, 1 base at V and 7 bases at J, with 11 bases in the middle. CDR1 is SGHRS and CDR2 is YFSETQ in the germline V gene. CDR3 in DNA: TGCGCCAGCAGCTTGAGCCCGCCCGGTGAAAAACTGTTTTTT. This sequence encodes CASSLSPPGEKLFF.

The chain is built from TRBV4-2 and TRBJ2-1; D gene uncertain. The CDR3 sequence is 15 residues long. Per germline, CDR1 LGHNA and CDR2 YNFKEQ. V was clipped by 3 bases and J by 4 bases, with 13 bases between them. CDR3 DNA sequence: TGTGCCAGCAGCCAGTCGAACGGTCGATACAATGAGCAGTTCTTC. Amino acids: CASSQSNGRYNEQFF.

This chain connects TRBV19 to TRBJ2-7; a weak D match, TRBD2 (5 bases). Deletions cut 5 bases from V and 4 bases from J, with 9 bases between. This CDR3 contains 12 residues. The V gene's germline CDR1 is LNHDA and CDR2 SQIVND (reference sequence). CDR3 nucleotide sequence: TGTGCCAGTAGTTTTGGCGGGTACGAGCAGTACTTC. Translating it yields CASSFGGYEQYF.

This clone was recorded a few times. The chain recombines TRBV5-1 with TRBJ2-7, with TRBD2 matching over 7 bases. The germline gives CDR1 SGHRS, CDR2 YFSETQ. CDR3 length: 16 amino acids. Losses at the gene ends were 0 bases for V and 3 bases for J; bases not matched to a gene: 9. The CDR3 coding sequence is TGCGCCAGCAGCTTGGCCAGGGCGGGAGCGAACTACGAGCAGTACTTC. Translation: CASSLARAGANYEQYF.

The chain is built from TRBV11-3 and TRBJ2-5; D not certain. V shed 2 bases and J shed 2 bases, with 6 bases lying between them. This CDR3 is 13 amino acids long. Germline V gives CDR1 SGHNT, CDR2 YENEEA. The CDR3 region is CASSLYQQETQYF. CDR3 sequence (DNA): TGTGCCAGCAGCTTATACCAGCAAGAGACCCAGTACTTC.

The chain links TRBV15 to TRBJ2-2, with D unclear. Germline V gene lookup returns CDR1 LNHNV and CDR2 YYDKDF (reference sequence). V dropped 0 bases and J dropped 0 bases, with 11 bases sitting between them. The CDR3 is made up of 17 amino acids. In DNA form, the CDR3 reads TGTGCCACCAGCAGAGATCGTTCAGGCGCGAACACCGGGGAGCTGTTTTTT. Translated: CATSRDRSGANTGELFF.

This clone was seen only once. The chain combines TRBV7-9 with TRBJ1-1; D gene unclear. The CDR3 is 12 amino acids. V dropped 4 bases and J dropped 6 bases, with 9 bases sitting between them. Germline V lookup: CDR1 SEHNR, CDR2 FQNEAQ (reference sequence). The CDR3 loop reads CASSSNIAEAFF. The DNA for the CDR3 is TGTGCCAGCAGCTCCAATATCGCTGAAGCTTTCTTT.